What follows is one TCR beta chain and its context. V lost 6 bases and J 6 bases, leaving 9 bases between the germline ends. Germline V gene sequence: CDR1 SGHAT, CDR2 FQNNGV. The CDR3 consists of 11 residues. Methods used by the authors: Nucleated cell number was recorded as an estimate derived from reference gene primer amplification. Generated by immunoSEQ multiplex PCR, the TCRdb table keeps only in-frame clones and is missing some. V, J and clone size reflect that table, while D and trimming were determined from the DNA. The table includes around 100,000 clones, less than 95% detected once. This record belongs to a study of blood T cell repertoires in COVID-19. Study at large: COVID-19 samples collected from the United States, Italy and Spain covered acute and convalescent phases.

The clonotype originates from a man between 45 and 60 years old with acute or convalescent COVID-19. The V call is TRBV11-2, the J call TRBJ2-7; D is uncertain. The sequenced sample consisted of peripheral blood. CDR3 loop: CASSHIGEQYF. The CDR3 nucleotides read TGTGCCAGCAGTCATATCGGCGAGCAGTACTTC.